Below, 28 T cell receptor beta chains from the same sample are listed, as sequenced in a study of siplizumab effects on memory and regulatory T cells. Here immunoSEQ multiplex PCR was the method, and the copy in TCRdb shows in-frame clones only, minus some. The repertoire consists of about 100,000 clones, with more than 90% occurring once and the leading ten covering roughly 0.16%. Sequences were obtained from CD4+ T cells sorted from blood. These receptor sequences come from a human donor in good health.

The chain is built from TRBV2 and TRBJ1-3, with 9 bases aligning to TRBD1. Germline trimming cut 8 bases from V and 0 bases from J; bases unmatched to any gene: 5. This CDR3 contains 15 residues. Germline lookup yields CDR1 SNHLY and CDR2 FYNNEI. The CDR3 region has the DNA TGTGCCAGCTATCCGGGACAGGGCTCTGGAAACACCATATATTTT. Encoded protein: CASYPGQGSGNTIYF.

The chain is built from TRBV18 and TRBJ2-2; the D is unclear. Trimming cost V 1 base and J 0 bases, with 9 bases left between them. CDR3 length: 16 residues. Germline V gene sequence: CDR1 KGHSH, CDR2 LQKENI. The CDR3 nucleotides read TGTGCCAGCTCACCACAGGGTTCGACGAACACCGGGGAGCTGTTTTTT. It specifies CASSPQGSTNTGELFF. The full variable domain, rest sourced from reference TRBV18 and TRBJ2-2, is NAGVMQNPRHLVRRRGQEARLRCSPMKGHSHVYWYRQLPEEGLKFMVYLQKENIIDESGMPKERFSAEFPKEGPSILRIQQVVRGDSAAYFCASSPQGSTNTGELFFGEGSRLTVL.

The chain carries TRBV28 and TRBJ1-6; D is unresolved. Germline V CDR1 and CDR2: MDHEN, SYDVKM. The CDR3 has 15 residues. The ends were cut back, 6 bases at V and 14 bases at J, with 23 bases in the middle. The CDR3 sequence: CASRGKKGKGRTLHF. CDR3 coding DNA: TGTGCCAGCAGGGGGAAGAAGGGTAAGGGCCGGACCCTCCACTTT. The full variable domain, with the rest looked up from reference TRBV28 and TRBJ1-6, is DVKVTQSSRYLVKRTGEKVFLECVQDMDHENMFWYRQDPGLGLRLIYFSYDVKMKEKGDIPEGYSVSREKKERFSLILESASTNQTSMYLCASRGKKGKGRTLHFGNGTRLTVT.

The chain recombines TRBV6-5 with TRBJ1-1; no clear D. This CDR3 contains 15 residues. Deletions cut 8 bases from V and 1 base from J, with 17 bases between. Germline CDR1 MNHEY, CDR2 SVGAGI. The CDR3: CASSGREGGNTEAFF. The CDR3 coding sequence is TGTGCCAGCTCGGGCCGGGAGGGAGGGAACACTGAAGCTTTCTTT.

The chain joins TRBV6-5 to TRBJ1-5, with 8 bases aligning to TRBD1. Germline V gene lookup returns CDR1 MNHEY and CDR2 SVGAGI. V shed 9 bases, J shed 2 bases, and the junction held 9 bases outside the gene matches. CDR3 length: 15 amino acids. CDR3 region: CASQPGGLGNQPQHF. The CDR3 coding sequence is TGTGCCAGTCAGCCAGGGGGCTTGGGCAATCAGCCCCAGCATTTT.

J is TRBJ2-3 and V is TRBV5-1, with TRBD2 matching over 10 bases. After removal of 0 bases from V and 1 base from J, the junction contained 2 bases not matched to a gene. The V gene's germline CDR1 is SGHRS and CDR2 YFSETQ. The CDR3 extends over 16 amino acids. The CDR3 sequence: CASSLDSGGGTDTQYF. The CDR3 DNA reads TGCGCCAGCAGCTTGGACAGCGGGGGGGGCACAGATACGCAGTATTTT.

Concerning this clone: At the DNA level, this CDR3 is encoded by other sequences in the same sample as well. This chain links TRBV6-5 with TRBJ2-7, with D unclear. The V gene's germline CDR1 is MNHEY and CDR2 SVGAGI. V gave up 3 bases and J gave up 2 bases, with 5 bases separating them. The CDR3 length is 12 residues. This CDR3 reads CASSYGTYEQYF. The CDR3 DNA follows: TGTGCCAGCAGTTATGGGACCTACGAGCAGTACTTC.

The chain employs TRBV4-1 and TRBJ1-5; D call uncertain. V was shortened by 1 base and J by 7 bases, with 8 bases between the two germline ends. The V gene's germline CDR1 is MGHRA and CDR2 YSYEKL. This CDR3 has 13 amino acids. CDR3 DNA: TGCGCCAGCAGCCAAGGAATTTACCAGCCCCAGCATTTT. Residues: CASSQGIYQPQHF.

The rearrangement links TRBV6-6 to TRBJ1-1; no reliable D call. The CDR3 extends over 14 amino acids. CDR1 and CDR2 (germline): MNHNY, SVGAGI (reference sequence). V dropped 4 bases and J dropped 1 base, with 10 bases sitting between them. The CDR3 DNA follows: TGTGCCAGCAGTTTTACAGTGCAGAACACTGAAGCTTTCTTT. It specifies CASSFTVQNTEAFF.

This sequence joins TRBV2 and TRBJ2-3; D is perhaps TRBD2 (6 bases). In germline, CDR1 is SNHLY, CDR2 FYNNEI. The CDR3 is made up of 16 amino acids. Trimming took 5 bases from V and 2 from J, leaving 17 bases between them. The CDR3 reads CASSLEGGSYTDTQYF. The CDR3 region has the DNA TGTGCCAGCAGTTTGGAGGGAGGATCTTACACAGATACGCAGTATTTT.

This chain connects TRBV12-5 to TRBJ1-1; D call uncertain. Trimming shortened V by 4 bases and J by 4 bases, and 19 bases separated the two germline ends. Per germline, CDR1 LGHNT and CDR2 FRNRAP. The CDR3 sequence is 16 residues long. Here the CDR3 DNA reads TGTGCTAGTGGTTCGGCCCCCCGGTCGGTGGGCACTGAAGCTTTCTTT. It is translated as CASGSAPRSVGTEAFF.

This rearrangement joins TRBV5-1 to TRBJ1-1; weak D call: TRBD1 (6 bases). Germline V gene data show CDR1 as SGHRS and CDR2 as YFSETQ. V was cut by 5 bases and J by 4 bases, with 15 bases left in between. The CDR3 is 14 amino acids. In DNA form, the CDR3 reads TGCGCCAGCAGGGAACAGGGTGGCGGCACTGAAGCTTTCTTT. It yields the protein CASREQGGGTEAFF. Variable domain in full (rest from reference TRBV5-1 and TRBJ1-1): KAGVTQTPRYLIKTRGQQVTLSCSPISGHRSVSWYQQTPGQGLQFLFEYFSETQRNKGNFPGRFSGRQFSNSRSEMNVSTLELGDSALYLCASREQGGGTEAFFGQGTRLTVV.

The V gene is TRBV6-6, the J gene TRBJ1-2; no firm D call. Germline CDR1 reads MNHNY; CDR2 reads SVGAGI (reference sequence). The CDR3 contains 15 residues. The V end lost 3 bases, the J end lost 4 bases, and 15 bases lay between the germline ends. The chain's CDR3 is CASSYGERGFYGYTF. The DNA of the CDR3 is TGTGCCAGCAGTTATGGGGAGCGGGGTTTCTATGGCTACACCTTC.

In DNA, the CDR3 is TGTGCCAGCTCCCCCTTGGCGTCCATGAACACTGAAGCTTTCTTT. It yields the protein CASSPLASMNTEAFF. This rearrangement joins TRBV6-1 to TRBJ1-1; no clear D gene. The germline gives CDR1 MNHNS, CDR2 SASEGT. The CDR3 has 15 amino acids. Trimming removed 8 bases from V and 0 bases from J, with 16 bases in between.

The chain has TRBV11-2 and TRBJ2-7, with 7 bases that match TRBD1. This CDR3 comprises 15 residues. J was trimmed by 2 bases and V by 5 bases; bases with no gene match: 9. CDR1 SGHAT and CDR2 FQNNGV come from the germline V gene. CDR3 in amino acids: CASSRTTGQTYEQYF. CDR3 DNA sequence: TGTGCCAGCAGCCGCACTACGGGACAGACCTACGAGCAGTACTTC.

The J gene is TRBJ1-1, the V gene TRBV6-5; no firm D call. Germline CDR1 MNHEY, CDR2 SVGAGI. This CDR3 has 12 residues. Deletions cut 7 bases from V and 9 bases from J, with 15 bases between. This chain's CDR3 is CASISSQHKAFF. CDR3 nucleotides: TGTGCCAGCATTTCGTCCCAACATAAAGCTTTCTTT.

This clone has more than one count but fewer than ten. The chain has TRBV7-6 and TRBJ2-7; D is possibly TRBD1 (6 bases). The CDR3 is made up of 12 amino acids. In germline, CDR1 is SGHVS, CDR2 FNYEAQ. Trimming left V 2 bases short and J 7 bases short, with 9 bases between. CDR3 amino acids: CASSLNREEQYF. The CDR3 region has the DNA TGTGCCAGCAGCTTAAACAGGGAGGAGCAGTACTTC.

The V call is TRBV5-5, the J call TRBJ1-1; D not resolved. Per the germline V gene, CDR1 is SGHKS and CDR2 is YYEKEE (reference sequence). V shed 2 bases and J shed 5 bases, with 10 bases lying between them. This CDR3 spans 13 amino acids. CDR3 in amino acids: CASSFEGQTEAFF. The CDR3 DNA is TGTGCCAGCAGCTTCGAAGGGCAGACTGAAGCTTTCTTT.

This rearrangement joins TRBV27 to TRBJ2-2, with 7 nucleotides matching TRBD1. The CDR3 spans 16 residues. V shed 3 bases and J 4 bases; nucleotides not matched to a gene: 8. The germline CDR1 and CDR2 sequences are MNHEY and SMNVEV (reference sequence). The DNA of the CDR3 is TGTGCCAGCAGTTTTGGGGACAGAACATTCACCGGGGAGCTGTTTTTT. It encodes CASSFGDRTFTGELFF.

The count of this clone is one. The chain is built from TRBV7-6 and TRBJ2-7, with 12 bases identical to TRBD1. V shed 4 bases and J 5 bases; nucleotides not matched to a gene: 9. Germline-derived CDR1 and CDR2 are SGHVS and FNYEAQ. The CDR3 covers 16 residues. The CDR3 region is CASSSYSGQGANEQYF. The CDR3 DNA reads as TGTGCCAGCAGCTCCTACTCGGGACAGGGGGCAAACGAGCAGTACTTC.

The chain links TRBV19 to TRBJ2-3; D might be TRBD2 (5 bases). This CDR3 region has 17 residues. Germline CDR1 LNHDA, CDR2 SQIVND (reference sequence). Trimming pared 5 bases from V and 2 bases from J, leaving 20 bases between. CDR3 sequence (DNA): TGTGCCAGTAGTCCTTTTGTGGCGGGTGAACTCACAGATACGCAGTATTTT. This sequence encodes CASSPFVAGELTDTQYF.

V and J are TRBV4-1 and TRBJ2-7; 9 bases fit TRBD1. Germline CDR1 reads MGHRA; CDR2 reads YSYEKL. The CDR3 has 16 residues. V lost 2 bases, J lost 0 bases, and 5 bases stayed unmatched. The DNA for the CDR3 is TGCGCCAGCAGCCAACCCGGGACAGGGTACTCCTACGAGCAGTACTTC. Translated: CASSQPGTGYSYEQYF.

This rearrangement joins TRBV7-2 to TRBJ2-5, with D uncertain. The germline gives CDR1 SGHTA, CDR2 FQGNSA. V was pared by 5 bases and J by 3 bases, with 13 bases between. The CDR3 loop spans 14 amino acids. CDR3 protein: CASSHPRAEETQYF. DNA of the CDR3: TGTGCCAGCAGCCACCCCCGGGCAGAAGAGACCCAGTACTTC.

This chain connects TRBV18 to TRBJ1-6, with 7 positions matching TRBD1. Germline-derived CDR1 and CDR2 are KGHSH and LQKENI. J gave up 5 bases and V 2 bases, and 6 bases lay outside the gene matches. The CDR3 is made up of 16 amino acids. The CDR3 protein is CASSPGFDRDNSPLHF. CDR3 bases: TGTGCCAGCTCACCAGGTTTCGACAGGGATAATTCACCCCTCCACTTT.

The CDR3 protein is CAAVRGEKLFF. DNA for the CDR3: TGTGCCGCGGTCAGGGGTGAAAAACTGTTTTTT. V gene TRBV19 combines with J gene TRBJ1-4, with D possibly TRBD1 on 6 matching bases. The CDR3 totals 11 residues. The V end was cut by 11 bases, the J end by 7 bases, with 11 bases between. Germline V lookup: CDR1 LNHDA, CDR2 SQIVND (reference sequence).

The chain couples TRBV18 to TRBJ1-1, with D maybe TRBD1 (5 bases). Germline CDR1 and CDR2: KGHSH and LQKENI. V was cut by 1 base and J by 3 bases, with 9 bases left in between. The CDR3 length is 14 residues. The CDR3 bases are TGTGCCAGCTCACCACTGGGGGAATACACTGAAGCTTTCTTT. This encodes CASSPLGEYTEAFF.

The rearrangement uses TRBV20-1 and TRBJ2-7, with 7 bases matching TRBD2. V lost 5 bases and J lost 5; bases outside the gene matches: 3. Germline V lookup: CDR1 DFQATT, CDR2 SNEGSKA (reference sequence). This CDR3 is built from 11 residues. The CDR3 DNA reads TGCAGTGCTGACGGGGGGAACGAGCAGTACTTC. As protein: CSADGGNEQYF.

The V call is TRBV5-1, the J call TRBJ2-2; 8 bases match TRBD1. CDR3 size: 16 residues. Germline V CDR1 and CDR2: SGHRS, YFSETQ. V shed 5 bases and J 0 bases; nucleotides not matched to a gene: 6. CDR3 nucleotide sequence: TGCGCCAGCAGTCCCAGGGGGCCCACGAACACCGGGGAGCTGTTTTTT. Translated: CASSPRGPTNTGELFF. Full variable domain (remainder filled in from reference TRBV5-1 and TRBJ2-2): KAGVTQTPRYLIKTRGQQVTLSCSPISGHRSVSWYQQTPGQGLQFLFEYFSETQRNKGNFPGRFSGRQFSNSRSEMNVSTLELGDSALYLCASSPRGPTNTGELFFGEGSRLTVL.